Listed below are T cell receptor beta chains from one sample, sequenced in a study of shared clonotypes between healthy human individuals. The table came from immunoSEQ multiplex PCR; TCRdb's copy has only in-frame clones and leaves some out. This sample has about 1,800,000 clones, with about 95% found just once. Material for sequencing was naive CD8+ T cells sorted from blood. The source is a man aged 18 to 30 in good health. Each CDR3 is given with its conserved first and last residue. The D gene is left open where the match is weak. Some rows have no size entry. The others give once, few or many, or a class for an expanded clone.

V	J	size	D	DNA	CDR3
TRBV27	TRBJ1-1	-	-	TGTGCCAGCAGTTCGCTCCGGGACCCAGGGAGGACTGAAGCTTTCTTT	CASSSLRDPGRTEAFF
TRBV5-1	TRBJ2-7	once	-	TGCGCCAGCAGCTTTGGCTTGGGCTCCTACGAGCAGTACTTC	CASSFGLGSYEQYF
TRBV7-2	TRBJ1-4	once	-	TGTGCCAGCAGCTTAGGAGGGGCAGGAAAACTGTTTTTT	CASSLGGAGKLFF
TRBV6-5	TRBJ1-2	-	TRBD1	TGTGCCAGCAGTAGCTCGGGACAGACCTATGGCTACACCTTC	CASSSSGQTYGYTF
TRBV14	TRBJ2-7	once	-	TGTGCCAGTGCCCCCATGGGACTCGCCTACGAGCAGTACTTC	CASAPMGLAYEQYF
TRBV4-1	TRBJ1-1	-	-	TGCGCCAGCAGCCAATCCTGGGGAAACACTGAAGCTTTCTTT	CASSQSWGNTEAFF
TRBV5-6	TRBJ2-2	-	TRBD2	TGTGCCAGCAGCTTCCAGACTAGCGGAAACACCGGGGAGCTGTTTTTT	CASSFQTSGNTGELFF
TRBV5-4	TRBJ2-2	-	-	TGTGCCAGCAGCTATAAGGGGACCGGGGAGCTGTTTTTT	CASSYKGTGELFF
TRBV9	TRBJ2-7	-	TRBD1	TGTGCCAGCAGCCCGCGACAGGGGCCCTACGAGCAGTACTTC	CASSPRQGPYEQYF
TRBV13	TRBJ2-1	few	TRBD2	TGTGCCAGCAGCTTAGGGACTAGCACTGAGCAGTTCTTC	CASSLGTSTEQFF
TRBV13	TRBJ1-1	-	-	TGTGCCAGCAGCTTATCCCCCGACGGCACTGAAGCTTTCTTT	CASSLSPDGTEAFF
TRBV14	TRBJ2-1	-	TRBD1	TGTGCCAGCAGCCAGGACAGGGGTCTCGGTGAGCAGTTCTTC	CASSQDRGLGEQFF
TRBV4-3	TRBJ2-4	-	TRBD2	TGCGCCAGCAGCCAAGAAAGGACTAGCGGAAGCCTAGCCAAAAACATTCAGTACTTC	CASSQERTSGSLAKNIQYF
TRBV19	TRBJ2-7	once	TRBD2	TGTGCCAGTACCGATCCTAGCGGGGACGACGAGCAGTACTTC	CASTDPSGDDEQYF
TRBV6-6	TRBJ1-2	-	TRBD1	TGTGCCAGCAGTTCCCCCGGGACAGGCATATTCTATGGCTACACCTTC	CASSSPGTGIFYGYTF
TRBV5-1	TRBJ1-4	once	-	TGCGCCAGCAGCTTGGAGGGGCCAGGGGAAATATTT	CASSLEGPGEIF
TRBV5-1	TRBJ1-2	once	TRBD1	TGCGCCAGCAGCTTATCCGGGACAGGGGGCGCCGGGGTCTATGGCTACACCTTC	CASSLSGTGGAGVYGYTF
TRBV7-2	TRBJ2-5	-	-	TGTGCCAGCAACCCCGGAGGGGCGGGAGAGACCCAGTACTTC	CASNPGGAGETQYF
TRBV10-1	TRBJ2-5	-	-	TGCGCCAGCAGTGATGGAGGGGAGAAGGAGACCCAGTACTTC	CASSDGGEKETQYF
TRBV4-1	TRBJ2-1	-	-	TGCGCCAGCAGCCAGGAGACTTCGAGCTTGGGCTCGGGGGATGAGCAGTTCTTC	CASSQETSSLGSGDEQFF
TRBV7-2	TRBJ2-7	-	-	TGTGCCAGCAGCTTAGCCCCAACCTACGAGCAGTACTTC	CASSLAPTYEQYF
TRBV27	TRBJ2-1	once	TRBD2	TGTGCCAGCAGTAGGAATAGCGGGGGCGAGCAGTTCTTC	CASSRNSGGEQFF
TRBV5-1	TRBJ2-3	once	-	TGCGCCAGCAGCTCAAAGCGGGGCACAGATACGCAGTATTTT	CASSSKRGTDTQYF
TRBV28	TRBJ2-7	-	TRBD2	TGTGCCAGCAGTTTGGGGACTAGCGGGGTGAACGACGAGCAGTACTTC	CASSLGTSGVNDEQYF
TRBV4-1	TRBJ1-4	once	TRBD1	TGCGCCAGCAGCCCCCGGGACAGAGCAACTAATGAAAAACTGTTTTTT	CASSPRDRATNEKLFF
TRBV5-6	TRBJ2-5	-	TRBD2	TGTGCCAGCAGCTTGGGGTTGGGACTAGCGGGAGTAGAGACCCAGTACTTC	CASSLGLGLAGVETQYF
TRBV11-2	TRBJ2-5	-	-	TGTGCCAGCAGCTTAGACTTGGAAGAGACCCAGTACTTC	CASSLDLEETQYF
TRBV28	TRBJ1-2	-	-	TGTGCCAGCAGTGGAGGGATCGGAAATGGCTACACCTTC	CASSGGIGNGYTF
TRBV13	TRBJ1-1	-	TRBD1	TGTGCCAGCAGCAGCGACAGGGGAAACGCTTTCTTT	CASSSDRGNAFF
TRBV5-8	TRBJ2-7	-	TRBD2	TGTGCCAGCAGCTTGGGAGGCGGGAGCTCCTACGAGCAGTACTTC	CASSLGGGSSYEQYF
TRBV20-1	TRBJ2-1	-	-	TGCAGTGCTAGCCTGAATGAGCAGTTCTTC	CSASLNEQFF
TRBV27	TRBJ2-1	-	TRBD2	TGTGCCAGCTCGGCGGGAGGTACCTACAATGAGCAGTTCTTC	CASSAGGTYNEQFF
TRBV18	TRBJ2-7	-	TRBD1	TGTGCCAGCTCGGGGGGACAGGGGCTCTACGAGCAGTACTTC	CASSGGQGLYEQYF
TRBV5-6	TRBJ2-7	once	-	TGTGCCAGCAGCTTGGAAAGCAGGTGGTACGAGCAGTACTTC	CASSLESRWYEQYF
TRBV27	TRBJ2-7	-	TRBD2	TGTGCCAGCAGTCCCTCGGCGGGAGCGAGTTACTACGAGCAGTACTTC	CASSPSAGASYYEQYF
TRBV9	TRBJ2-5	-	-	TGTGCCAGCAGCGGCTATAGGGGCGAACAGACCCAGTACTTC	CASSGYRGEQTQYF
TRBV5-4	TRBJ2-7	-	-	TGTGCCAGCAGCCTTCAGGGGTCCTACGAGCAGTACTTC	CASSLQGSYEQYF